This T cell receptor (beta chain) came from a study of blood T cell repertoires in COVID-19. On the study more broadly: Sites in the United States, Italy and Spain provided acute and convalescent COVID-19 samples.

In the study's own analysis: Researchers report that nucleated cell counts were estimated from reference gene primer amplification. The protocol was immunoSEQ multiplex PCR, while the TCRdb copy is restricted to in-frame clones and leaves out a portion. The V and J calls and clone size were taken over from that table, and D and trimming were inferred from the DNA. The sample yields 470,000 or so clones, roughly 87% seen once. Membership in each cohort depended on participant-reported clinical history. V gave up 3 bases and J gave up 9 bases, with 9 bases separating them. Germline-derived CDR1 and CDR2 are MNHNS and SASEGT. CDR3 length: 12 residues.

This receptor was obtained from a woman aged 18-29 years with acute COVID-19. Sequenced material: PBMCs or T cells enriched from blood (not recorded which). V and J are TRBV6-1 and TRBJ2-1; D ambiguous. DNA for the CDR3: TGTGCCAGCAGTGATCGAGAAATTGAGCAGTTCTTC. This sequence encodes CASSDREIEQFF.